This TCR beta chain came from a study of shared clonotypes between healthy human individuals. Naive CD8 cells were CD45RO-negative, positively selected for CCR7, excluding terminally differentiated effector memory CD45RA+ cells. Each of the donors was a healthy adult who was HIV-negative and had not had a recent acute infection or vaccination. Study results and limitations: Sampling covered blood only; tissue repertoires likely differ.

Germline values: CDR1 GTSNPN, CDR2 SVGIG (reference sequence). V lost 1 base, J lost 3 bases, and 10 bases lay in between. The CDR3 is 13 amino acids. Worth noting for this clone: Its antigen remains unidentified.

Data came from immunoSEQ multiplex PCR; TCRdb stores just in-frame clones and leaves some out. Of millions of clones listed, 85% to 95% are singletons. Sequenced: naive CD8+ T cells sorted from blood. V usage is TRBV30 and J usage is TRBJ2-7; D is perhaps TRBD1 (5 bases). The clonotype comes from a young man in good health. The CDR3 sequence: CAWSEGNGYEQYF. In DNA form, the CDR3 reads TGTGCCTGGAGTGAGGGGAACGGCTACGAGCAGTACTTC.